This T cell receptor (beta chain) appears in the sequencing data of a study of blood T cell repertoires in COVID-19. About the research overall: Acute and convalescent COVID-19 specimens originated in the United States, Italy and Spain. T cells, B-cell-depleted T cells, or PBMCs provided the cDNA or gDNA that served as material.

Method: immunoSEQ multiplex PCR; TCRdb's copy keeps in-frame clones and lacks some. The sample yields hundreds of thousands of clones, approximately 89% seen once. V shed 1 base and J 12 bases; nucleotides not matched to a gene: 6. The CDR3 runs to 14 residues. Germline-derived CDR1 and CDR2 are SGHRS and YFSETQ. Two negative PCRs, clearance, or symptom resolution characterized the recovered Cohort 3 donors. Input material: PBMCs or T cells enriched from blood (not recorded which). V gene TRBV5-1 combines with J gene TRBJ2-1, with 11 positions matching TRBD2. This receptor was obtained from a woman aged 40 to 50 who had recovered from COVID-19. CDR3 residues: CASSLLASGGPQFF. As DNA, the CDR3 is TGCGCCAGCAGCTTGCTTGCTAGCGGGGGGCCGCAGTTCTTC.